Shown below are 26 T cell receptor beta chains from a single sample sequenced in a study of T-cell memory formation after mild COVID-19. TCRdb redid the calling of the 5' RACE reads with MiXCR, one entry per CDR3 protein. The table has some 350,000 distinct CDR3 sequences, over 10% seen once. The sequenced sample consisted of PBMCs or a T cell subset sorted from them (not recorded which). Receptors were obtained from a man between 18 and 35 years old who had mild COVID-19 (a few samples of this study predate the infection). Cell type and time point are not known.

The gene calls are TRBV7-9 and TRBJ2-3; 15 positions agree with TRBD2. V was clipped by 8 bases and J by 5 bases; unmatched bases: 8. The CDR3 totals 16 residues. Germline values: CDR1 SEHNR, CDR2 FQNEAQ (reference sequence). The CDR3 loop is CASASGLAGGRDTQYF. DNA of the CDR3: TGTGCCAGCGCCTCCGGACTAGCGGGGGGGCGAGATACGCAGTATTTT.

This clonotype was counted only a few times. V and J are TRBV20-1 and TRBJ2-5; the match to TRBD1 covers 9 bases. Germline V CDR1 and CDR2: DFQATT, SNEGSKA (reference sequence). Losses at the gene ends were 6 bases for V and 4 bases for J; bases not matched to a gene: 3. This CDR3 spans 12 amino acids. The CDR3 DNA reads TGCAGTGCCGGGACAGGGCTAGAGACCCAGTACTTC. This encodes CSAGTGLETQYF.

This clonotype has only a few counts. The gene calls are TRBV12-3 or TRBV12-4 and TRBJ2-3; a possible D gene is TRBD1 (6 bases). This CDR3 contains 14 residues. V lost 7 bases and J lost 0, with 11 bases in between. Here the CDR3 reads CASTPGHSTDTQYF. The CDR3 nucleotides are TGTGCCAGCACCCCGGGACACAGCACAGATACGCAGTATTTT.

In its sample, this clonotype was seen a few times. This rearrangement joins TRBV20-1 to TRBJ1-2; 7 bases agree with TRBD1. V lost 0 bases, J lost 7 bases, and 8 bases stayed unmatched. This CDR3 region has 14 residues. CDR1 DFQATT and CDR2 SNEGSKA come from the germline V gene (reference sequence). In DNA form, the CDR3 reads TGCAGTGCTAGAGATGAGAGGGGGCGGTTTGGCTACACCTTC. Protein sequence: CSARDERGRFGYTF.

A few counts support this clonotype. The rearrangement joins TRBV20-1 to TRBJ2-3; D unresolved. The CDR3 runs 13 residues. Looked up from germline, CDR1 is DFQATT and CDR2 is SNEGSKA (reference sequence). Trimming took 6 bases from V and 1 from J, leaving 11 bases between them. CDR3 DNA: TGCAGTGCCCCACCCCCAGGCACAGATACGCAGTATTTT. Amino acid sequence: CSAPPPGTDTQYF.

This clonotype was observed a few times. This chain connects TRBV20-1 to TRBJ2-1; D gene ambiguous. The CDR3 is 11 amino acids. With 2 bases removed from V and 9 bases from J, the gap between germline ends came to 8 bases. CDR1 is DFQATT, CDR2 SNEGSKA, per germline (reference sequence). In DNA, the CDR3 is TGCAGTGCTAGAACCCAGGTTGAGCAGTTCTTC. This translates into CSARTQVEQFF.

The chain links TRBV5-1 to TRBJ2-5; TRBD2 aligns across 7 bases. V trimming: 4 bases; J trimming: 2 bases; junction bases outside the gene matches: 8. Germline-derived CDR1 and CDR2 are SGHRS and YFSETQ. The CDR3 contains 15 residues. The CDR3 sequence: CASSTAGTTQETQYF. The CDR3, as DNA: TGCGCCAGCAGCACCGCCGGGACTACTCAAGAGACCCAGTACTTC.

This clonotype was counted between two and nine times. CDR3 protein: CASSLNSADTQYF. CDR3 DNA: TGTGCCAGCAGCCTCAACAGCGCAGATACGCAGTATTTT. This chain joins TRBV7-2 and TRBJ2-3; D not resolved. Germline CDR1 is SGHTA and CDR2 is FQGNSA. Trimming stripped 5 bases from V and 4 bases from J, with 10 bases between. This CDR3 spans 13 amino acids.

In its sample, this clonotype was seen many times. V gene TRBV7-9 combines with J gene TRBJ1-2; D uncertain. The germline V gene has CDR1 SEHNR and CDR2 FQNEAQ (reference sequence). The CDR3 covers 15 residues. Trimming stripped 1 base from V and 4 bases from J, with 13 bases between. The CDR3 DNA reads TGTGCCAGCAGCTTAGGGGTTTTGGTTGGCTATGGCTACACCTTC. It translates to CASSLGVLVGYGYTF.

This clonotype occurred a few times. The CDR3 sequence: CASSLGLAGEVFF. The CDR3 region has the DNA TGTGCCAGCAGTTTAGGACTAGCGGGGGAGGTGTTCTTC. The rearrangement uses TRBV12-3 or TRBV12-4 and TRBJ2-1; 12 nucleotides line up with TRBD2. CDR3 length: 13 amino acids. The V segment lost 1 base and the J segment 15 bases; nucleotides outside the gene matches: 4.

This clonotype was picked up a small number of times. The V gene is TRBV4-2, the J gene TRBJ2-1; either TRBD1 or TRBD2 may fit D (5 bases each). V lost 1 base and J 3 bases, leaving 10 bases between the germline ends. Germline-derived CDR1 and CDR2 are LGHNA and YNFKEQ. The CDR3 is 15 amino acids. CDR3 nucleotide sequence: TGTGCCAGCAGCCAAGGACGGGGCCTCTACAATGAGCAGTTCTTC. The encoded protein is CASSQGRGLYNEQFF.

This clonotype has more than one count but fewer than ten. Here the CDR3 DNA reads TGTGCCAGCAGTTTAGAACGGGGGTCCGGGGGGGCTAACTATGGCTACACCTTC. Its translation is CASSLERGSGGANYGYTF. The V call is TRBV27, the J call TRBJ1-2; the D gene is possibly TRBD1 (5 bases). Germline V gene data show CDR1 as MNHEY and CDR2 as SMNVEV (reference sequence). The CDR3 sequence is 18 residues long. The germline V and J ends were trimmed by 2 bases and 0 bases, with 19 bases remaining between them.

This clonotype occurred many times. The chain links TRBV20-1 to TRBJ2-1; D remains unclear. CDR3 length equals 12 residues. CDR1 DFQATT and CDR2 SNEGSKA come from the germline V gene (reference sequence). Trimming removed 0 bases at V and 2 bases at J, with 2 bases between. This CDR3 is CSARDTYNEQFF. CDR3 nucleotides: TGCAGTGCTAGAGACACCTACAATGAGCAGTTCTTC.

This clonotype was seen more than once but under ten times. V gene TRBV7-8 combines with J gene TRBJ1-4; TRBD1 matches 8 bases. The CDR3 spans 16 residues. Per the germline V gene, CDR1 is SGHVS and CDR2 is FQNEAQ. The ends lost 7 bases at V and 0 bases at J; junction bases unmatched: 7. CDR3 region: CASTRGQGATNEKLFF. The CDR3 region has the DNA TGTGCCAGCACCCGAGGACAGGGAGCAACTAATGAAAAACTGTTTTTT.

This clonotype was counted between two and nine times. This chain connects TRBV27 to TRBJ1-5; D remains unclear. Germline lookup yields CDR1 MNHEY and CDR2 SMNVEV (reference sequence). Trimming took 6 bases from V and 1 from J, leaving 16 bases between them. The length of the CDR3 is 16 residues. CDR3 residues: CASRSAASSSNQPQHF. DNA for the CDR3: TGTGCCAGCAGGTCGGCCGCGAGCTCCAGCAATCAGCCCCAGCATTTT.

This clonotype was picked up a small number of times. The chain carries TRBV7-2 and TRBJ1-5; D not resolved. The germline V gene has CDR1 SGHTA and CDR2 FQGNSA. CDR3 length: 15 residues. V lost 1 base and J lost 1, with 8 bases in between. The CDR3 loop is CASSLVGLSNQPQHF. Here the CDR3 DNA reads TGTGCCAGCAGCTTAGTGGGGTTAAGCAATCAGCCCCAGCATTTT.

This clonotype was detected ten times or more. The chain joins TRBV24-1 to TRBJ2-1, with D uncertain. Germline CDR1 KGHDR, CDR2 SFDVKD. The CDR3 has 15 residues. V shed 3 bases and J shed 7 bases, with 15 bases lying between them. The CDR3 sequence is CATSDGKIQGNEQFF. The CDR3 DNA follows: TGTGCCACCAGTGATGGGAAGATCCAAGGTAATGAGCAGTTCTTC.

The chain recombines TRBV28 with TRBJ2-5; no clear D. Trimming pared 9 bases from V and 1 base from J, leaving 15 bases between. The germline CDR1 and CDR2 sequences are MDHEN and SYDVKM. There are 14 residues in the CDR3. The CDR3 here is CASNRATIQETQYF. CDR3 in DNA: TGTGCCAGTAACCGGGCCACAATCCAAGAGACCCAGTACTTC.

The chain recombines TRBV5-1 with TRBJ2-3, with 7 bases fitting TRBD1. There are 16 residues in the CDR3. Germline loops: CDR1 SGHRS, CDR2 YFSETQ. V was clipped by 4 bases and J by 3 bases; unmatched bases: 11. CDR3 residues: CASSPRQGLMTDTQYF. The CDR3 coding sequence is TGCGCCAGCAGCCCCCGACAGGGTCTCATGACAGATACGCAGTATTTT.

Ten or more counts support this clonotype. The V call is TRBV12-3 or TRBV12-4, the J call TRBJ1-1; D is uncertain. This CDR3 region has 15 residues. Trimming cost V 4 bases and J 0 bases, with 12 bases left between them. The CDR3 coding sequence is TGTGCCAGCAGTTCCTCAGACATAATGAACACTGAAGCTTTCTTT. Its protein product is CASSSSDIMNTEAFF.

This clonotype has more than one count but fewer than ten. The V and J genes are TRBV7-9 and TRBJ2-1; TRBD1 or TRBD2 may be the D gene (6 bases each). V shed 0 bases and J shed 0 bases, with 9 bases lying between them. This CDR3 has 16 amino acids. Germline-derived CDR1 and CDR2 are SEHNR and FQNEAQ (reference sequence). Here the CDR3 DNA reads TGTGCCAGCAGCTTAGCGGGGGGCCTCTCCTACAATGAGCAGTTCTTC. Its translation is CASSLAGGLSYNEQFF.

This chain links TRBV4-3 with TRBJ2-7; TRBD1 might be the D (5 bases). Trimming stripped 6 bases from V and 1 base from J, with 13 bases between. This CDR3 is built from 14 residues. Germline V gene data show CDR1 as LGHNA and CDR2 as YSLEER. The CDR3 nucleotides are TGCGCCAGCAGTCGCCTCGACAGATCCTACGAGCAGTACTTC. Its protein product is CASSRLDRSYEQYF.

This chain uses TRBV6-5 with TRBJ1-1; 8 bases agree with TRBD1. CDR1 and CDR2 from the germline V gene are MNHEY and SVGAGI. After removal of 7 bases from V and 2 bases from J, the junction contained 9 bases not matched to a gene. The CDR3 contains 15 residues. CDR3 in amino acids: CASTLQQGGNTEAFF. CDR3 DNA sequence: TGTGCCAGCACCCTTCAACAGGGGGGCAACACTGAAGCTTTCTTT.

The CDR3 coding sequence is TGTGCCAGCAGTTATGGGTCGGGACAACTCACTGAAGCTTTCTTT. Its protein product is CASSYGSGQLTEAFF. The genes are TRBV6-6 and TRBJ1-1, with D perhaps TRBD1 (6 bases). CDR1 is MNHNY and CDR2 is SVGAGI in the germline V gene (reference sequence). This CDR3 has 15 residues. V was shortened by 3 bases and J by 4 bases, with 15 bases between the two germline ends.

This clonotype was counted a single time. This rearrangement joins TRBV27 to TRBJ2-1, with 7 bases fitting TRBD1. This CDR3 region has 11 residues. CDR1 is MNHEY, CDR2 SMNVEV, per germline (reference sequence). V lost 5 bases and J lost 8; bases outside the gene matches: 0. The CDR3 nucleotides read TGTGCCAGCAGTCAGGGGGATGAGCAGTTCTTC. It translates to CASSQGDEQFF.

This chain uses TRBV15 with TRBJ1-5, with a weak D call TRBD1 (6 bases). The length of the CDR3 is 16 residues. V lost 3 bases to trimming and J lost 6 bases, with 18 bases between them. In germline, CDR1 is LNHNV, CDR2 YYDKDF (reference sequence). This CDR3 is CATSRVSGRGGQPQHF. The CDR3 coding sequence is TGTGCCACCAGCAGGGTTTCGGGCAGGGGTGGTCAGCCCCAGCATTTT.